This T cell receptor (beta chain) was captured by sequencing in a study of T cell responses to AZD1222 COVID-19 vaccine. Study findings and constraints: In all cases, repertoires were sampled only after the peak T cell response. Spike-spanning, vaccine-associated CD4 TCRs were dominant at 160-218 and 743-854.

There are 15 residues in the CDR3. V lost 5 bases to trimming and J lost 7 bases; unmatched junction nucleotides: 8. Per germline, CDR1 MDHEN and CDR2 SYDVKM. Profiling relied on immunoSEQ multiplex PCR, and the TCRdb table lists in-frame clones only, not all of them. Here the sample spans 18,000 or so clones, just under 90% being singletons. A remark on this clone: Its specificity is unknown.

This specimen was peripheral blood, taken 28 days after the second AZD1222 dose. The TCR was taken from an adult who received the AZD1222 COVID-19 vaccine. The chain couples TRBV28 to TRBJ1-6, with 7 bases identical to TRBD1. The CDR3 DNA follows: TGTGCCAGCAGTATAATGACAGGGTACAATTCACCCCTCCACTTT. It codes for CASSIMTGYNSPLHF.